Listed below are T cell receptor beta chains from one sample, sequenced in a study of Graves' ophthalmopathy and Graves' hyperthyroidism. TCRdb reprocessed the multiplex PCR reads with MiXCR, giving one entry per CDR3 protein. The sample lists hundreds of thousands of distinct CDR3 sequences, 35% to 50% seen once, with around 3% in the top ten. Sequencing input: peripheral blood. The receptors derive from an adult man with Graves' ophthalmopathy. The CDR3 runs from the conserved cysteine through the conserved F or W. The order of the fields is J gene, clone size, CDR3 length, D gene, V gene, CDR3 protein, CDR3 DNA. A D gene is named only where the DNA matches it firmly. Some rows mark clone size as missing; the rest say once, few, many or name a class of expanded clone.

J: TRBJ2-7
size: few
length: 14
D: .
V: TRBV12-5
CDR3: CASGFGGRGYEQYF
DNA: TGTGCTAGTGGTTTCGGAGGGAGGGGGTACGAGCAGTACTTC

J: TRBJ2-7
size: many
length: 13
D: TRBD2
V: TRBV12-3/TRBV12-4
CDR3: CASTQGLANEQYF
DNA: TGTGCCAGCACCCAAGGACTAGCGAACGAGCAGTACTTC

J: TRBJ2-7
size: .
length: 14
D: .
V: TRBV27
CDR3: CASSDLSFSYEQYF
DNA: TGTGCCAGCAGTGACCTGAGTTTCTCCTACGAGCAGTACTTC

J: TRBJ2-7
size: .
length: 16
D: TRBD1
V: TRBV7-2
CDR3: CASSPVSGGAHYEQYF
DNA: TGTGCCAGCAGTCCCGTCTCAGGGGGTGCTCATTACGAGCAGTACTTC

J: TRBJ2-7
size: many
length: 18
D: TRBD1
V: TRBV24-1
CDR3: CATSETPAGTVSSYEQYF
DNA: TGTGCCACCAGTGAAACCCCCGCCGGGACAGTGAGCTCCTACGAGCAGTACTTC

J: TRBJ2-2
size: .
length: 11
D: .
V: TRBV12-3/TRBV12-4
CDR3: CASRLVRELFF
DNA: TGTGCCAGCAGGCTTGTTCGGGAGCTGTTTTTT

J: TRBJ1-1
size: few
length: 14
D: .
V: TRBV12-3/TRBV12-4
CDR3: CASRPPGGRTEAFF
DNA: TGTGCCAGCAGACCCCCGGGGGGGCGTACTGAAGCTTTCTTT

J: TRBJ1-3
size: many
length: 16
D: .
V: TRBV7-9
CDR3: CASSPKGMRNGNTIYF
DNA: TGTGCCAGCAGCCCCAAAGGGATGAGGAATGGAAACACCATATATTTT

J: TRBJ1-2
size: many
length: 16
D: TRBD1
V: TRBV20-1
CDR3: CSARVRAGRGNYGYTF
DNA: TGCAGTGCTAGAGTTAGGGCGGGCAGGGGGAACTATGGCTACACCTTC

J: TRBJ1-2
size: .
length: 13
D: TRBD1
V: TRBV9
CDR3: CASSPGGRNGYTF
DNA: TGTGCCAGCAGCCCAGGGGGGCGGAATGGCTACACCTTC

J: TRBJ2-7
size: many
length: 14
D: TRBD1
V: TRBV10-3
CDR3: CATFGQVRLYEQYF
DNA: TGTGCCACCTTTGGACAGGTCCGGTTATACGAGCAGTACTTC

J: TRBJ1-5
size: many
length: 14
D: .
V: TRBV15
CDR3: CATSLALGNQPQHF
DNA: TGTGCCACCAGCTTAGCCTTAGGCAATCAGCCCCAGCATTTT

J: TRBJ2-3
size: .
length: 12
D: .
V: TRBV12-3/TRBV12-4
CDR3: CASRLSLDTQYF
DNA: TGTGCCAGCAGGTTGTCCTTAGATACGCAGTATTTT

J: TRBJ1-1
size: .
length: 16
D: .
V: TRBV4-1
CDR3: CASSLRTVRMNTEAFF
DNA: TGCGCCAGCAGCCTTAGGACAGTGAGGATGAACACTGAAGCTTTCTTT

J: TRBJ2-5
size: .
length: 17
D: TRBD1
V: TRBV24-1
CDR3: CATLLGEQGDFSETQYF
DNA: TGTGCCACCCTACTCGGGGAGCAGGGGGATTTCTCAGAGACCCAGTACTTC

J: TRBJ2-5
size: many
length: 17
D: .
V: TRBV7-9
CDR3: CASSSLEGAMPDGTQYF
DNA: TGTGCCAGCAGCTCCCTGGAGGGGGCAATGCCTGATGGTACCCAGTACTTC

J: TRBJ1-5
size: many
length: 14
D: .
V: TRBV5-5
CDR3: CASGTGFTAQPQHF
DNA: TGTGCCAGCGGGACGGGCTTCACCGCCCAGCCCCAGCATTTT

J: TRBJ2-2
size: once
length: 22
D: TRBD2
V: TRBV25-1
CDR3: CASSERGTSGRITQDASGELFF
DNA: TGTGCCAGCAGTGAGCGCGGGACTAGCGGGAGGATCACCCAAGATGCCAGCGGGGAGCTGTTTTTT

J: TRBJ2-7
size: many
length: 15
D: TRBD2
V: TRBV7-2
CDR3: CASSYWTSGHYEQYF
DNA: TGTGCCAGCAGCTACTGGACTAGCGGGCACTACGAGCAGTACTTC

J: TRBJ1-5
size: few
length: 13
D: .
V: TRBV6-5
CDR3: CASSYDLNQPQHF
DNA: TGTGCCAGCAGTTACGATCTAAATCAGCCCCAGCATTTT

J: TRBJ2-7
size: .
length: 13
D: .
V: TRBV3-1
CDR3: CASTREVTYEQYF
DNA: TGTGCCAGCACAAGAGAGGTAACCTACGAGCAGTACTTC

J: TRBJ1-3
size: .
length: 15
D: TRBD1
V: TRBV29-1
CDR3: CSVGDEGAYGYTIYF
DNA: TGCAGCGTGGGAGATGAGGGGGCCTATGGCTACACCATATATTTT

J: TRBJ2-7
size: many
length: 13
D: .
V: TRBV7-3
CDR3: CASSPRPNGEQYF
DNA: TGTGCCAGCAGCCCCCGTCCGAATGGCGAGCAGTACTTC

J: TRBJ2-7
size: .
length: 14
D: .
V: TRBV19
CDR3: CASSMKTVNYEQYF
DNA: TGTGCCAGTAGTATGAAGACAGTCAACTACGAGCAGTACTTC

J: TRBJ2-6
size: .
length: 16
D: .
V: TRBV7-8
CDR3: CASSSVWGPGANVLTF
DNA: TGTGCCAGCAGCTCAGTGTGGGGGCCTGGGGCCAACGTCCTGACTTTC

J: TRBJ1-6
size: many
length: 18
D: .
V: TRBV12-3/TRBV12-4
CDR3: CASSPTGSISSYNSPLHF
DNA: TGTGCCAGCAGTCCGACAGGTTCTATCTCCTCCTATAATTCACCCCTCCACTTT

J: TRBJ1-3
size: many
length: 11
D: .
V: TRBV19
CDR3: CASLQLGTIYF
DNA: TGTGCCAGCCTTCAACTGGGGACCATATATTTT

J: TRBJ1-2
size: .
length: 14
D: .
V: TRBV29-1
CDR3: CSVEVLRAGGGYTF
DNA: TGCAGCGTTGAAGTATTAAGGGCAGGAGGCGGCTACACCTTC

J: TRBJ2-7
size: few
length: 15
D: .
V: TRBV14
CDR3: CASSKTGFSSYEQYF
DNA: TGTGCCAGCAGCAAGACAGGATTTAGCTCCTACGAGCAGTACTTC

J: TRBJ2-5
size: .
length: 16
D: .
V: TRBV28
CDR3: CASSAPGVGVQETQYF
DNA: TGTGCCAGCAGTGCCCCGGGCGTCGGAGTCCAAGAGACCCAGTACTTC

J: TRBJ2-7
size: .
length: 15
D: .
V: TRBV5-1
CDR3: CASSRYSGRSYEQYF
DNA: TGCGCCAGCAGCCGGTACAGTGGACGGAGTTACGAGCAGTACTTC

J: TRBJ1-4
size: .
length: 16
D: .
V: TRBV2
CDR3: CASSYSAGPWGEKLFF
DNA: TGTGCCAGCAGTTACAGCGCCGGGCCTTGGGGTGAAAAACTGTTTTTT

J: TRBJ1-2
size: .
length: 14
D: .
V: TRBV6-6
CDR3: CASSYRAGGYGYTF
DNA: TGTGCCAGCAGTTACAGGGCAGGTGGCTATGGCTACACCTTC

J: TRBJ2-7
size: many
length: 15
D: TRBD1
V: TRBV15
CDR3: CATSRPGTGGGEQYF
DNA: TGTGCCACCAGCAGACCCGGGACAGGGGGGGGGGAGCAGTACTTC

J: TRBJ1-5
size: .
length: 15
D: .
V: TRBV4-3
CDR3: CASSQEWHSNQPQHF
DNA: TGCGCCAGCAGCCAAGAGTGGCATAGCAATCAGCCCCAGCATTTT